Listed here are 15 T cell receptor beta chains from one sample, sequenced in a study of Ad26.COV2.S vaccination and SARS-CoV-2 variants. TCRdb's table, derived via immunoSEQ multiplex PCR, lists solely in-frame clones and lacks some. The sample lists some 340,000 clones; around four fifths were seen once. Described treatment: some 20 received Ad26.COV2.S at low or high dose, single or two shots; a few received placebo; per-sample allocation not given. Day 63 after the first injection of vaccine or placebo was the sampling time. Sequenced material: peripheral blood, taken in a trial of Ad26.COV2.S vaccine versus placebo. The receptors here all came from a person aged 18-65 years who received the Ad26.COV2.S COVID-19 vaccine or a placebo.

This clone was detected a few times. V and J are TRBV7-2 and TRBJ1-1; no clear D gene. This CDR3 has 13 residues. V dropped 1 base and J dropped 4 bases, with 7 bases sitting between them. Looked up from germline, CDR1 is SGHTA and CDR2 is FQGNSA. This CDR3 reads CASSLGGITEAFF. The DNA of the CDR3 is TGTGCCAGCAGCTTAGGCGGTATCACTGAAGCTTTCTTT.

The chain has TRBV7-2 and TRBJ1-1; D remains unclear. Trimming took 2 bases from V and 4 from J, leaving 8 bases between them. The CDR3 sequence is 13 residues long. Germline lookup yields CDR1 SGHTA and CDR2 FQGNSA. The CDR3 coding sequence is TGTGCCAGCAGCTTATCAGGTCCCACTGAAGCTTTCTTT. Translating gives CASSLSGPTEAFF.

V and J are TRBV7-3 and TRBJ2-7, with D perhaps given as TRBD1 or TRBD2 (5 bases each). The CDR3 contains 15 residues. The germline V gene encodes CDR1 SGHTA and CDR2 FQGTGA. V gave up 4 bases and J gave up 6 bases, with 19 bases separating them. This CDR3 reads CASSSGFHGASEQYF. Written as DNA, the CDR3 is TGTGCCAGCAGCTCGGGGTTCCATGGGGCCAGCGAGCAGTACTTC.

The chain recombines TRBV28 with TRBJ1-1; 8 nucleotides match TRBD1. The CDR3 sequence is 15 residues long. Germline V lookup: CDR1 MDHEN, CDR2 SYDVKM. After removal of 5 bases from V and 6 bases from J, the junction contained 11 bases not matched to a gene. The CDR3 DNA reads TGTGCCAGCAGTCATTCACAGGGGGAGTTAGCTGAAGCTTTCTTT. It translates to CASSHSQGELAEAFF.

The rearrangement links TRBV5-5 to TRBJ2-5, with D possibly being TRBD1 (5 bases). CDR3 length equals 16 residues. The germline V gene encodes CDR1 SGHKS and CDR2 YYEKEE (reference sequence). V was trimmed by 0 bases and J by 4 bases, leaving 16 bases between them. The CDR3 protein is CASSLVGQGYGETQYF. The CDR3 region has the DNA TGTGCCAGCAGCTTGGTTGGGCAGGGTTATGGAGAGACCCAGTACTTC.

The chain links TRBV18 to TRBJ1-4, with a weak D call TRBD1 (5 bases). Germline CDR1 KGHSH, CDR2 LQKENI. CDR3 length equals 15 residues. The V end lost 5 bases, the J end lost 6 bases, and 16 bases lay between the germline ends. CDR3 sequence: CASSYGPPGDEKLFF. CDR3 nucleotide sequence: TGTGCCAGCTCATACGGACCACCGGGGGATGAAAAACTGTTTTTT. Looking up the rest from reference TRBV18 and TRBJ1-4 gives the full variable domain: NAGVMQNPRHLVRRRGQEARLRCSPMKGHSHVYWYRQLPEEGLKFMVYLQKENIIDESGMPKERFSAEFPKEGPSILRIQQVVRGDSAAYFCASSYGPPGDEKLFFGSGTQLSVL.

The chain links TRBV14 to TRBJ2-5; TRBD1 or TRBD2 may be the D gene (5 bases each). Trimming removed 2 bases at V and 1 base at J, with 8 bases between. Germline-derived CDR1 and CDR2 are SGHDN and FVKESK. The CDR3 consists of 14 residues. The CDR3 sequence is CASSQTGTQETQYF. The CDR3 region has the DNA TGTGCCAGCAGCCAAACGGGGACCCAAGAGACCCAGTACTTC.

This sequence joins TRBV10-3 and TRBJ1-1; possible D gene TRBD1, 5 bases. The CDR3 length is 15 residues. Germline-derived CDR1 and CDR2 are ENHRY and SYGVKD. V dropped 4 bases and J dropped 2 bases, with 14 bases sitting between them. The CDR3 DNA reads TGTGCCATCAGTGGTGTAAGGACAAGCAACACTGAAGCTTTCTTT. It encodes CAISGVRTSNTEAFF.

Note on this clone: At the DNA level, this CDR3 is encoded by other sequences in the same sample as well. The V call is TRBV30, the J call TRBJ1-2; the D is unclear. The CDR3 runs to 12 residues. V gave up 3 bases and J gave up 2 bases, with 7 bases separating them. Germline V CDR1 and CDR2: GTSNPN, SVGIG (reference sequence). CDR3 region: CAWSPGNYGYTF. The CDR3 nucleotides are TGTGCCTGGAGCCCGGGCAACTATGGCTACACCTTC.

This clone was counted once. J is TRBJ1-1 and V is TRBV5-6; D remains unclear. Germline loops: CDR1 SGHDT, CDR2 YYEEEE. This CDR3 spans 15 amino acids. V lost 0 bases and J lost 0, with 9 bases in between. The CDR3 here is CASSLGVIMNTEAFF. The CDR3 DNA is TGTGCCAGCAGCTTGGGTGTAATTATGAACACTGAAGCTTTCTTT. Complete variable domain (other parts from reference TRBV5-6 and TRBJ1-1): DAGVTQSPTHLIKTRGQQVTLRCSPKSGHDTVSWYQQALGQGPQFIFQYYEEEERQRGNFPDRFSGHQFPNYSSELNVNALLLGDSALYLCASSLGVIMNTEAFFGQGTRLTVV.

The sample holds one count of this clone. CDR3 DNA: TGTGCCAGCAGGAGGGACAGGAACTATGGCTACACCTTC. This sequence encodes CASRRDRNYGYTF. This rearrangement joins TRBV6-5 to TRBJ1-2; 8 positions agree with TRBD1. Germline CDR1 is MNHEY and CDR2 is SVGAGI. This CDR3 comprises 13 residues. Germline trimming cut 6 bases from V and 2 bases from J; bases unmatched to any gene: 2.

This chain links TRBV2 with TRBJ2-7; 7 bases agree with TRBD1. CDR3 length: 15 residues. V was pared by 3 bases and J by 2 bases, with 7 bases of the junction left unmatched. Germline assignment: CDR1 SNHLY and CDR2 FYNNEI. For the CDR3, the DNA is TGTGCCAGCAGTGACGTGACAGGGCGGCCCTACGAGCAGTACTTC. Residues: CASSDVTGRPYEQYF.

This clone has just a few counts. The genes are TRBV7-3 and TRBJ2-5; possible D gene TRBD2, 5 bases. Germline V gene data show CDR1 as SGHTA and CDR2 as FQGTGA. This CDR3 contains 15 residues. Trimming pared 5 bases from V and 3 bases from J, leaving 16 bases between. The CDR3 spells CASSDRGTKEETQYF. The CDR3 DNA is TGTGCCAGCAGCGACCGGGGTACCAAAGAAGAGACCCAGTACTTC.

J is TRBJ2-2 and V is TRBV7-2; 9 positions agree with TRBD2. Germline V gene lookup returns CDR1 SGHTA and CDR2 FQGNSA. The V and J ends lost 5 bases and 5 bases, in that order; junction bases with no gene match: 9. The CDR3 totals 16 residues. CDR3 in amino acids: CASSAYGTSLTGELFF. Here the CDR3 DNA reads TGTGCCAGCAGCGCCTACGGGACTAGCTTGACCGGGGAGCTGTTTTTT. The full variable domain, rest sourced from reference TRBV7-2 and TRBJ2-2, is GAGVSQSPSNKVTEKGKDVELRCDPISGHTALYWYRQSLGQGLEFLIYFQGNSAPDKSGLPSDRFSAERTGGSVSTLTIQRTQQEDSAVYLCASSAYGTSLTGELFFGEGSRLTVL.

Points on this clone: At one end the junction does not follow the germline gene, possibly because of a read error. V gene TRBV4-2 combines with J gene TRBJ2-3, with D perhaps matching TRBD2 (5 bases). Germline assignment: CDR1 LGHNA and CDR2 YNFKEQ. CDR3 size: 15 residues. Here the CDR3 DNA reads TGTGCCAGCAGCCAAGATGAGACTAACACATATACGCAGTATTTT. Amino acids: CASSQDETNTYTQYF.